This T cell receptor (beta chain) comes out of a study of T-cell memory formation after mild COVID-19. TCRdb called the 5' RACE reads again in MiXCR, with one record for every CDR3 protein. The repertoire holds roughly 130,000 distinct CDR3 sequences, about 5.9% seen once, with around 2% in the top ten. This clonotype occurred many times. Its antigen is currently unknown. V was pared by 0 bases and J by 4 bases, with 5 bases between. CDR3 size: 13 residues. Germline-derived CDR1 and CDR2 are SEHNR and FQNEAQ (reference sequence). Findings and caveats of the study: Pre-infection memory showed some responding clones, and this suggested that cross-reactive memory joined. In second-wave clones peaking day 37, SARS-CoV-2 specificity remained unconfirmed. Largely, contracting CD4+ clones fell within CM and EM, and contracting CD8+ clones within EMRA.

The source of this sequence is an adult woman who had mild COVID-19 (a few samples of this study predate the infection). Cell type and time point are not known. Specimen: PBMCs or a T cell subset sorted from them (not recorded which). The V call is TRBV7-9, the J call TRBJ2-3; D gene unclear. The CDR3 DNA follows: TGTGCCAGCAGCTTAGCGGGGTCAGATACGCAGTATTTT. Translating it yields CASSLAGSDTQYF.